Below are 15 T cell receptor beta chains sequenced from a single sample in a study of OX40 agonist ivuxolimab in advanced cancers. Clones were sequenced by immunoSEQ multiplex PCR, and TCRdb holds only the in-frame ones, with some missing. Here the sample spans 55,000 to 80,000 clones, almost 85% being singletons. The sample here was CD4+ or CD8+ T cells sorted from blood, taken in a trial of the OX40 agonist ivuxolimab. The source of these receptors is an adult with an advanced solid tumor such as melanoma, head and neck, liver or kidney cancer.

This clone was counted ten times or more. This chain uses TRBV5-1 with TRBJ2-1, with 7 bases matching TRBD1. J was trimmed by 2 bases and V by 4 bases; bases with no gene match: 6. This CDR3 contains 15 residues. CDR1 and CDR2 (germline): SGHRS, YFSETQ. The CDR3 region is CASSLRDRPYNEQFF. CDR3 in DNA: TGCGCCAGCAGCCTCCGGGACAGACCCTACAATGAGCAGTTCTTC.

The chain employs TRBV6-5 and TRBJ1-5; 8 nucleotides line up with TRBD1. This CDR3 has 15 residues. The trim removed 6 bases at V and 3 bases at J, leaving 7 bases unmatched. Germline V CDR1 and CDR2: MNHEY, SVGAGI. This CDR3 reads CASRIGQGLNQPQHF. The CDR3 nucleotides are TGTGCCAGCAGAATCGGACAGGGCCTCAATCAGCCCCAGCATTTT.

The chain has TRBV5-1 and TRBJ2-6; D might be TRBD1 (6 bases). The V end lost 4 bases, the J end lost 0 bases, and 8 bases lay between the germline ends. The V gene's germline CDR1 is SGHRS and CDR2 YFSETQ. The CDR3 runs to 15 residues. The CDR3 sequence: CASSIQGSGANVLTF. The CDR3 bases are TGCGCCAGCAGCATACAGGGCTCTGGGGCCAACGTCCTGACTTTC.

This chain uses TRBV4-1 with TRBJ2-4; D gene ambiguous. Germline loops: CDR1 MGHRA, CDR2 YSYEKL. This CDR3 is 15 amino acids long. V lost 0 bases and J 6 bases, leaving 12 bases between the germline ends. For the CDR3, the DNA is TGCGCCAGCAGCCAAGAATCGTTAAAAGGAAACATTCAGTACTTC. Its protein product is CASSQESLKGNIQYF.

This chain uses TRBV6-1 with TRBJ1-4; a possible D gene is TRBD1 (5 bases). V lost 0 bases and J lost 5, with 13 bases in between. This CDR3 is built from 16 residues. Germline lookup yields CDR1 MNHNS and CDR2 SASEGT. The DNA of the CDR3 is TGTGCCAGCAGTGAAGCGCGAGGACACCTGAATGAAAAACTGTTTTTT. Its translation is CASSEARGHLNEKLFF.

The gene calls are TRBV4-2 and TRBJ1-1; D unresolved. V was pared by 1 base and J by 8 bases, with 11 bases between. Germline CDR1 and CDR2: LGHNA and YNFKEQ. The CDR3 is 13 amino acids. The CDR3 DNA sequence: TGTGCCAGCAGCCAAGGACGGACGGACGAAGCTTTCTTT. Protein sequence: CASSQGRTDEAFF.

The V call is TRBV4-1, the J call TRBJ2-1, with D tentatively TRBD2 (6 bases). The CDR3 runs 16 residues. Germline V gene sequence: CDR1 MGHRA, CDR2 YSYEKL. The V end was cut by 6 bases, the J end by 6 bases, with 21 bases between. The CDR3 region has the DNA TGCGCCAGCAGACCTGGACTACTCACTGGAGGCAATGAGCAGTTCTTC. Translation: CASRPGLLTGGNEQFF.

The genes are TRBV9 and TRBJ2-1, with TRBD2 matching over 8 bases. The CDR3 length is 14 residues. Germline CDR1 SGDLS, CDR2 YYNGEE. V trimming: 0 bases; J trimming: 9 bases; junction bases outside the gene matches: 5. This chain's CDR3 is CASSVDGGAREQFF. CDR3 nucleotide sequence: TGTGCCAGCAGCGTAGACGGGGGGGCGCGTGAGCAGTTCTTC.

The chain employs TRBV5-1 and TRBJ2-3; TRBD1 is a possible D gene (6 bases). The germline V gene encodes CDR1 SGHRS and CDR2 YFSETQ. V was clipped by 1 base and J by 3 bases, with 12 bases between them. The CDR3 is 15 residues long. Written as DNA, the CDR3 is TGCGCCAGCAGCTTGACGGGACACGATACAGATACGCAGTATTTT. Translated, it gives CASSLTGHDTDTQYF.

This clone was recorded a few times. The chain employs TRBV11-2 and TRBJ2-7, with D perhaps assigned TRBD1 or TRBD2 (5 bases each). Germline assignment: CDR1 SGHAT and CDR2 FQNNGV. This CDR3 region has 13 residues. V lost 0 bases, J lost 5 bases, and 8 bases lay in between. For the CDR3, the DNA is TGTGCCAGCAGCTTAGACAGGGACCACGAGCAGTACTTC. Protein sequence: CASSLDRDHEQYF.

CDR3 nucleotide sequence: TGTGCCAGCAGTCCCTCCCAGCCCCAGCATTTT. Translation: CASSPSQPQHF. The rearrangement joins TRBV28 to TRBJ1-5; no clear D. CDR1 and CDR2 from the germline V gene are MDHEN and SYDVKM. This CDR3 contains 11 residues. The germline V and J ends were trimmed by 5 bases and 7 bases, with 6 bases remaining between them.

The V call is TRBV6-6, the J call TRBJ2-1; no firm D call. V gave up 0 bases and J gave up 7 bases, with 16 bases separating them. CDR1 is MNHNY and CDR2 is SVGAGI in the germline V gene (reference sequence). This CDR3 spans 16 amino acids. CDR3 residues: CASSYSKDPLGNEQFF. The CDR3 DNA reads as TGTGCCAGCAGTTACTCAAAGGACCCGCTAGGGAATGAGCAGTTCTTC.

The CDR3 is CASSLAQASETQYF. The DNA of the CDR3 is TGCGCCAGCAGCTTGGCCCAAGCGAGTGAGACCCAGTACTTC. This sequence joins TRBV5-1 and TRBJ2-5, with D uncertain. The CDR3 is 14 amino acids. Germline V CDR1 and CDR2: SGHRS, YFSETQ. The V end was cut by 0 bases, the J end by 5 bases, with 11 bases between.

The chain is built from TRBV29-1 and TRBJ2-1; tentative D call: TRBD1 (6 bases). The CDR3 runs 12 residues. Germline V gene lookup returns CDR1 SQVTM and CDR2 ANQGSEA. V dropped 7 bases and J dropped 6 bases, with 13 bases sitting between them. The chain's CDR3 is CSAEQGGNEQFF. CDR3 sequence (DNA): TGCAGCGCCGAACAGGGCGGCAATGAGCAGTTCTTC.

V is TRBV7-9 and J is TRBJ1-1, with D unclear. V lost 2 bases to trimming and J lost 11 bases, with 15 bases between them. The CDR3 is 13 residues long. CDR1 SEHNR and CDR2 FQNEAQ come from the germline V gene (reference sequence). The CDR3 DNA reads as TGTGCCAGCAGCTTAAGTCGAACCCCTTTTGCTTTCTTT. This gives the protein CASSLSRTPFAFF.